The source of this T cell receptor beta chain is a study of T cells in Graves' hyperthyroidism and ophthalmopathy. Turning to the study itself: Blood was drawn when the patient was first diagnosed and still untreated.

Uncontrolled infection, other autoimmune disease, pregnancy or lactation excluded patients. The PBMCs had their origin in approximately 10 ml of fresh peripheral blood. This clonotype was counted at least ten times. RNA transcripts yielded amplified TCR beta CDR3 regions. With the HTBI primer set, the TCR CDR3 went through a first round of RT-PCR. From the multiplex PCR reads, TCRdb called clonotypes with MiXCR, one entry per CDR3 protein. The sample consists of about 500,000 distinct CDR3 sequences, about 16% of them appearing once. Sequencing used blood. This sequence was found in a woman in her twenties or thirties with Graves' ophthalmopathy.

CDR3 residues: CASSSPPHQETQYF. For the CDR3, the DNA is TGTGCCAGCAGTTCCCCGCCGCACCAAGAGACCCAGTACTTC. V is TRBV28 and J is TRBJ2-5; D gene unclear. This CDR3 region has 14 residues. Germline CDR1 is MDHEN and CDR2 is SYDVKM. Trimming cost V 4 bases and J 0 bases, with 9 bases left between them.